These 26 T cell receptor beta chains came from one sample sequenced in a study of blood T cell repertoires in COVID-19. Sequencing was performed with immunoSEQ multiplex PCR; in TCRdb, only in-frame clones are kept and a portion is missing. The sample lists around 130,000 clones; approximately 85% were seen once. The sequencing sample was made of peripheral blood. Receptors originate from a human donor in a cohort sampled during active COVID-19.

This chain uses TRBV7-6 with TRBJ2-7; 9 nucleotides agree with TRBD2. The CDR3 has 14 amino acids. V shed 5 bases, J shed 3 bases, and the junction held 5 bases outside the gene matches. Germline lookup yields CDR1 SGHVS and CDR2 FNYEAQ. The CDR3 protein is CASSERLADYEQYF. In DNA form, the CDR3 reads TGTGCCAGCAGCGAGAGACTAGCGGACTACGAGCAGTACTTC.

The gene calls are TRBV6-5 and TRBJ2-7; D remains ambiguous. Germline V gene data show CDR1 as MNHEY and CDR2 as SVGAGI. Trimming took 7 bases from V and 2 from J, leaving 6 bases between them. The CDR3 totals 11 residues. For the CDR3, the DNA is TGTGCCAGCAATACTGCCTACGAGCAGTACTTC. Residues: CASNTAYEQYF.

The V call is TRBV20-1, the J call TRBJ1-6, with D possibly matching TRBD1 (6 bases). This CDR3 is 11 amino acids long. V was clipped by 3 bases and J by 14 bases, with 11 bases between them. Germline V CDR1 and CDR2: DFQATT, SNEGSKA (reference sequence). The CDR3 nucleotides are TGCAGTGCTAGGTGGGGGGGCACCCTCCACTTT. Protein sequence: CSARWGGTLHF.

This sequence joins TRBV5-1 and TRBJ1-1, with TRBD1 as a possible D gene (5 bases). This CDR3 comprises 13 residues. The V end lost 5 bases, the J end lost 3 bases, and 11 bases lay between the germline ends. Germline V gene sequence: CDR1 SGHRS, CDR2 YFSETQ. CDR3 DNA sequence: TGCGCCAGCAGGGAGGGGAGGGACACTGAAGCTTTCTTT. Translated, it gives CASREGRDTEAFF.

The rearrangement joins TRBV18 to TRBJ1-3; 7 bases map to TRBD1. This CDR3 region has 16 residues. Germline V CDR1 and CDR2: KGHSH, LQKENI. The trim removed 4 bases at V and 3 bases at J, leaving 9 bases unmatched. Here the CDR3 reads CASSLDRTGGGNTIYF. In DNA form, the CDR3 reads TGTGCCAGCTCACTAGACCGGACAGGTGGTGGAAACACCATATATTTT.

The chain links TRBV24-1 to TRBJ2-3; tentatively, D is TRBD2 (5 bases). From germline, CDR1 is KGHDR and CDR2 SFDVKD. The CDR3 consists of 20 residues. Trimming pared 4 bases from V and 1 base from J, leaving 26 bases between. The CDR3 protein is CATSDHEPIGRGGRTDTQYF. Written as DNA, the CDR3 is TGTGCCACCAGTGACCATGAACCTATAGGTCGCGGAGGCCGCACAGATACGCAGTATTTT.

The chain recombines TRBV6-5 with TRBJ1-5, with 7 bases aligning to TRBD1. Germline V lookup: CDR1 MNHEY, CDR2 SVGAGI. The CDR3 is 15 amino acids. V gave up 6 bases and J gave up 2 bases; unmatched junction bases: 7. In DNA form, the CDR3 reads TGTGCCAGCAGCGTAAACAGGGGTGGCAATCAGCCCCAGCATTTT. This gives the protein CASSVNRGGNQPQHF.

The V call is TRBV5-6, the J call TRBJ1-5, with D maybe TRBD1 (5 bases). This CDR3 region has 15 residues. CDR1 SGHDT and CDR2 YYEEEE come from the germline V gene. The V end lost 2 bases, the J end lost 6 bases, and 15 bases lay between the germline ends. In DNA form, the CDR3 reads TGTGCCAGCAGCTTATGGCAGGGAGGGAGTCAGCCCCAGCATTTT. Translation: CASSLWQGGSQPQHF. The variable domain in full, completed from reference TRBV5-6 and TRBJ1-5, reads DAGVTQSPTHLIKTRGQQVTLRCSPKSGHDTVSWYQQALGQGPQFIFQYYEEEERQRGNFPDRFSGHQFPNYSSELNVNALLLGDSALYLCASSLWQGGSQPQHFGDGTRLSIL.

This clone has only one observation. The chain joins TRBV11-1 to TRBJ2-7; TRBD2 aligns across 10 bases. V was clipped by 4 bases and J by 2 bases; unmatched bases: 8. Germline loops: CDR1 SGHAT, CDR2 FQDESV (reference sequence). The CDR3 runs to 16 residues. The CDR3 is CASSYDWSGGAYEQYF. CDR3 sequence (DNA): TGTGCCAGCAGCTATGATTGGAGCGGGGGGGCCTACGAGCAGTACTTC.

The V gene is TRBV27, the J gene TRBJ2-1; 9 nucleotides match TRBD1. CDR1 and CDR2 from the germline V gene are MNHEY and SMNVEV (reference sequence). This CDR3 contains 14 residues. V trimming: 5 bases; J trimming: 6 bases; junction bases outside the gene matches: 5. The CDR3 DNA is TGTGCCAGCAGTGAGGGACAGGGCGGCAATGAGCAGTTCTTC. It encodes CASSEGQGGNEQFF.

This chain connects TRBV7-9 to TRBJ1-2; unclear D gene. Trimming took 1 base from V and 0 from J, leaving 6 bases between them. The CDR3 is 14 amino acids. The germline V gene has CDR1 SEHNR and CDR2 FQNEAQ (reference sequence). The chain's CDR3 is CASSLVPANYGYTF. Written as DNA, the CDR3 is TGTGCCAGCAGCTTAGTCCCAGCTAACTATGGCTACACCTTC.

The chain is built from TRBV11-2 and TRBJ2-3; TRBD2 agrees at 8 bases. V was clipped by 2 bases and J by 3 bases; unmatched bases: 13. The germline CDR1 and CDR2 sequences are SGHAT and FQNNGV. The CDR3 is 18 amino acids. This CDR3 is CASSLRRGAPRGTDTQYF. For the CDR3, the DNA is TGTGCCAGCAGCTTAAGGCGGGGGGCCCCGAGGGGAACAGATACGCAGTATTTT.

The chain combines TRBV24-1 with TRBJ2-1; TRBD2 matches at 7 bases. Germline V gene lookup returns CDR1 KGHDR and CDR2 SFDVKD. The CDR3 loop spans 15 amino acids. J gave up 9 bases and V 3 bases, and 10 bases lay outside the gene matches. The DNA of the CDR3 is TGTGCCACCAGTGATCCTTCGGGGGGTGGCACTGAGCAGTTCTTC. Its translation is CATSDPSGGGTEQFF.

The chain is built from TRBV6-5 and TRBJ1-2; D not certain. V gave up 11 bases and J gave up 4 bases, with 20 bases separating them. CDR3 length: 14 residues. The germline V gene has CDR1 MNHEY and CDR2 SVGAGI. The CDR3 reads CAVTLEGASYGYTF. CDR3 sequence (DNA): TGTGCCGTTACTCTGGAGGGCGCAAGCTATGGCTACACCTTC.

The J gene is TRBJ2-7, the V gene TRBV25-1; D call uncertain. CDR1 is MGHDK, CDR2 SYGVNS, per germline. The CDR3 has 15 residues. Trimming shortened V by 3 bases and J by 6 bases, and 18 bases separated the two germline ends. The CDR3 DNA reads TGTGCCAGCAGTGACCCCGACAAGGCCCTAAGCGAGCAGTACTTC. Protein sequence: CASSDPDKALSEQYF.

V usage is TRBV9 and J usage is TRBJ1-3; 7 nucleotides line up with TRBD1. The length of the CDR3 is 14 residues. CDR1 SGDLS and CDR2 YYNGEE come from the germline V gene. The J segment lost 5 bases and the V segment lost 3 bases, leaving 5 bases of the junction unmatched. CDR3 sequence reads: CASSARDRRNTIYF. The DNA for the CDR3 is TGTGCCAGCAGCGCACGGGACAGACGAAACACCATATATTTT.

In this sample, this clone turned up a few times. The chain combines TRBV6-5 with TRBJ1-5; D gene unclear. Per the germline V gene, CDR1 is MNHEY and CDR2 is SVGAGI. This CDR3 contains 13 residues. Trimming pared 10 bases from V and 2 bases from J, leaving 12 bases between. CDR3 protein: CATQAFGNQPQHF. In nucleotides, the CDR3 is TGTGCCACTCAGGCCTTTGGCAATCAGCCCCAGCATTTT.

The chain couples TRBV29-1 to TRBJ2-5, with 14 bases identical to TRBD2. The CDR3 runs to 15 residues. Per the germline V gene, CDR1 is SQVTM and CDR2 is ANQGSEA. V gave up 6 bases and J gave up 1 base; unmatched junction bases: 4. CDR3: CSVGTSGGFQETQYF. Here the CDR3 DNA reads TGCAGCGTAGGGACTAGCGGGGGATTCCAAGAGACCCAGTACTTC.

The chain links TRBV5-8 to TRBJ2-7; weak D call: TRBD2 (5 bases). The CDR3 contains 14 residues. V was clipped by 1 base and J by 2 bases, with 10 bases between them. Germline-derived CDR1 and CDR2 are SGHTS and YDEGEE. This chain's CDR3 is CASSLSDGTYEQYF. For the CDR3, the DNA is TGTGCCAGCAGCTTGAGCGACGGGACCTACGAGCAGTACTTC.

This clone was counted only a few times. The gene calls are TRBV30 and TRBJ1-5; TRBD1 agrees at 8 bases. J lost 7 bases, V lost 0 bases, and 14 bases had no gene match. Germline CDR1 and CDR2: GTSNPN and SVGIG (reference sequence). This CDR3 has 17 residues. CDR3 DNA: TGTGCCTGGAGTGTATCCTTAACCGACAGGGGAAGACAGCCCCAGCATTTT. It specifies CAWSVSLTDRGRQPQHF.

The chain is built from TRBV7-9 and TRBJ2-3; the D gene is possibly TRBD1 (6 bases). Trimming took 4 bases from V and 6 from J, leaving 17 bases between them. Germline CDR1 is SEHNR and CDR2 is FQNEAQ (reference sequence). The CDR3 is 15 residues long. The CDR3 loop reads CASSSTNRVSDTQYF. The CDR3 DNA follows: TGTGCCAGCAGCTCAACCAACAGGGTTAGCGATACGCAGTATTTT.

This sequence joins TRBV5-1 and TRBJ2-1; TRBD1 matches 7 bases. Germline lookup yields CDR1 SGHRS and CDR2 YFSETQ. This CDR3 is built from 13 residues. Trimming at V came to 4 bases and at J to 15 bases, leaving 13 bases not matched to a gene. The CDR3 nucleotides read TGCGCCAGCAGCCGGGACAGCCCGTCCGGAGGGTTCTTC. Translation: CASSRDSPSGGFF.

This chain connects TRBV19 to TRBJ1-2; 8 bases line up with TRBD1. CDR3 length: 16 amino acids. The V and J ends lost 3 bases and 2 bases, in that order; junction bases with no gene match: 8. CDR1 LNHDA and CDR2 SQIVND come from the germline V gene (reference sequence). The CDR3 bases are TGTGCCAGTAGTATCAAGACAGGGGCAGGGAACTATGGCTACACCTTC. Residues: CASSIKTGAGNYGYTF.

This clone appeared a few times. The chain uses TRBV5-1 and TRBJ2-7, with TRBD2 matching 7 bases. Germline loops: CDR1 SGHRS, CDR2 YFSETQ. The CDR3 is made up of 16 amino acids. J lost 1 base, V lost 0 bases, and 7 bases had no gene match. DNA of the CDR3: TGCGCCAGCAGCTTGGCCTTTGGCGGGGGATCCTACGAGCAGTACTTC. Translated: CASSLAFGGGSYEQYF.

This chain joins TRBV14 and TRBJ2-5; D might be TRBD2 (6 bases). Germline CDR1 SGHDN, CDR2 FVKESK. The CDR3 totals 17 residues. With 1 base removed from V and 4 bases from J, the gap between germline ends came to 19 bases. CDR3 sequence: CASSQVSYGLALETQYF. DNA of the CDR3: TGTGCCAGCAGCCAAGTATCGTATGGGCTAGCGTTAGAGACCCAGTACTTC.

This clone was detected only a few times. For the CDR3, the DNA is TGTGCCAGCACCCTCGGGGAGACCTATGGCTACACCTTC. Translated: CASTLGETYGYTF. V and J are TRBV12-3 or TRBV12-4 and TRBJ1-2; D call uncertain. The CDR3 spans 13 residues. Trimming took off 7 bases at V and 4 bases at J, with 13 bases between the two ends.